This TCR beta chain was observed in a study of STAT5B mutations in CD4+ large granular lymphocyte leukemia. Overall study context: Among healthy donors, a particular HLA allele went with more CDR3 'QG' motifs. General study results and limits: Top patient clones used TRBV06 genes more often: 8/27 versus 2/35 in controls. Patient CD4-sorted repertoires stayed more clonal than healthy ones after leukemic-clone removal. About a quarter of private leukemic clonotypes occurred rarely in other patients' non-leukemic repertoires.

Germline loops: CDR1 SSHAT, CDR2 FNYEAQ (reference sequence). There are 15 residues in the CDR3. V was pared by 1 base and J by 4 bases, with 11 bases between. The table came from immunoSEQ multiplex PCR; TCRdb's copy has only in-frame clones and leaves some out. The repertoire includes around 30,000 clones, about four fifths of them detected once, and roughly 2.3% sits in the top ten. As to this clone: Its antigen is undetermined.

The chain employs TRBV7-7 and TRBJ2-1, with D maybe TRBD1 (6 bases). The sample taken for sequencing was CD4+ T cells from blood buffy coats. This TCR came from a human donor in good health. The CDR3 DNA is TGTGCCAGCAGCTTAGACAGGGTGGATTACAATGAGCAGTTCTTC. This translates into CASSLDRVDYNEQFF.